A selection of T cell receptor beta chains follows, all from one sample in a study of blood T cell repertoires in COVID-19. The data were produced by immunoSEQ multiplex PCR, yet TCRdb's version contains in-frame clones alone and is incomplete. This repertoire shows 240,000 or so clones, 70% to 90% found once; its top ten account for less than 4%. The material sequenced was peripheral blood. The receptors come from a woman aged 25 to 39 who had recovered from COVID-19. Both conserved end residues are trimmed from each CDR3.

v_gene	j_gene	CDR3aa
TRBV24-1	TRBJ2-2	ATSDFPLRGTGELF
TRBV4-2	TRBJ2-5	ASSQGPATGETQY
TRBV18	TRBJ1-6	ASSPPGDSPLH
TRBV9	TRBJ2-1	ASSADGETKQF
TRBV14	TRBJ2-7	ASSQGPDRGTYEQY
TRBV7-9	TRBJ1-2	ASSSIGTSFGDYGYT
TRBV30	TRBJ2-7	AWMGAAYEQY
TRBV28	TRBJ2-3	ASAGGWDTQY
TRBV9	TRBJ1-3	ASSVAGTGNTIY
TRBV7-9	TRBJ1-2	ASSIWGGSKDYGYT
TRBV2	TRBJ2-7	ASSDGNRQGGASYEQY
TRBV7-9	TRBJ2-7	ASSAGTSEQY
TRBV12-3/TRBV12-4	TRBJ1-2	ASSPRQGSGYT
TRBV6-2/TRBV6-3	TRBJ2-3	ASSYPSGVAGTYTDTQY
TRBV2	TRBJ2-5	ASSEGWAGGQETQY
TRBV4-1	TRBJ1-2	ASSQVGENYGYT
TRBV7-8	TRBJ1-1	ASSLDQGLEAF
TRBV5-6	TRBJ1-2	ASSLNRVNYGYT
TRBV7-2	TRBJ2-7	ASSTQGARREQY
TRBV4-2	TRBJ2-7	ASSQEQRGVSYEQY
TRBV9	TRBJ2-7	ASSRGAGPSYEQY
TRBV15	TRBJ2-7	ATSLLSGTGFSYEQY
TRBV19	TRBJ2-5	ASSIVLGATETQY
TRBV11-2	TRBJ1-2	ASSPALTGEGGYT
TRBV5-4	TRBJ2-2	ASSLDSVGELF
TRBV6-2/TRBV6-3	TRBJ2-3	ASSYNSLKGTDTQY
TRBV6-6	TRBJ1-1	ASSQLGQGSTEAF
TRBV9	TRBJ2-1	ASSVWTSGGLDEQF
TRBV15	TRBJ2-2	ATSRDGAPVLGELF
TRBV4-1	TRBJ1-2	ASSAGLGLIGYT
TRBV3-1/TRBV3-2	TRBJ2-7	ASSRLAGDSYEQY
TRBV6-2/TRBV6-3	TRBJ2-3	ASNPLAGAGTDTQY
TRBV6-5	TRBJ2-7	ASSYSSVPYEQY
TRBV7-2	TRBJ1-2	ASSLYRGPGYT
TRBV27	TRBJ1-3	ASSLNGQGTNTIY